The source of this TCR beta chain is a study of neoadjuvant anti-PD-1 for oral cavity cancer. The CDR3 has 12 residues. Germline values: CDR1 SGHVS, CDR2 FNYEAQ. V lost 0 bases and J lost 5, with 4 bases in between. Time point indicated: after neoadjuvant nivolumab, at surgical resection. The method was immunoSEQ multiplex PCR; TCRdb's version includes in-frame clones alone and lacks a portion of them. The table includes about 14,000 clones, about three quarters detected once. The specimen was PBMCs, collected after nivolumab (anti-PD-1) treatment. This TCR was recovered from a person aged 40-85 years with oral cavity squamous cell carcinoma. This chain uses TRBV7-6 with TRBJ2-5; no definite D call. The CDR3 loop is CASSLAKETQYF. CDR3 coding DNA: TGTGCCAGCAGCTTAGCCAAGGAGACCCAGTACTTC.